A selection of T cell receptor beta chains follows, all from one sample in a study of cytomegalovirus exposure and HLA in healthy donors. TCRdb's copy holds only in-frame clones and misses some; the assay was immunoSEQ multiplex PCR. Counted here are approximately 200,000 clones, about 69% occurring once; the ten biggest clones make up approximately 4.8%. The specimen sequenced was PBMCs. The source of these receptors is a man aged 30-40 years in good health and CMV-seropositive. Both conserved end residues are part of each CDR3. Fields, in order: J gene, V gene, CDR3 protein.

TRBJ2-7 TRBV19 CGHEGEQGSREQYF
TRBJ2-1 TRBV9 CASSVGSGSLTYNEQFF
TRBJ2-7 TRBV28 CASSPAGTGTYEQYF
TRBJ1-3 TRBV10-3 CAISEPAGVTIYF
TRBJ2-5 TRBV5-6 CASTMTGDFQETQYF
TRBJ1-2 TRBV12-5 CASGLQGIRGYTF
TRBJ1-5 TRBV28 CASTGTGGARPQHF
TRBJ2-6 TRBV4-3 CASSQGPEGANVLTF
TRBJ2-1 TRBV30 CAWSPSGPRQFF
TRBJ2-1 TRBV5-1 CASAGAGVSYNEQFF
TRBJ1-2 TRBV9 CASSWGAKTGGRSGYTF
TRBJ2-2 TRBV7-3 CASSSRTDGELFF
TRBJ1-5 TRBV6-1 CASSESGNSNQPQHF
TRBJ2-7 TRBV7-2 CASSQDREDEQYF
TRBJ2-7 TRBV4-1 CASSQETYYEQYF
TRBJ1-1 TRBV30 CAWSVSAGLNTEAFF
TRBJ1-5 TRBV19 CASSIGRGQPQHF
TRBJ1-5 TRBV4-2 CASSQERQDTSNQPQHF
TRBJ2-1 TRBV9 CASGVSGGSYNEQFF
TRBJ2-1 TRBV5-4 CASSRNSYNEQFF
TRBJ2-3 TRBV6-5 CASSYSGPQDTQYF
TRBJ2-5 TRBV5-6 CASTPGVESGRRETQYF
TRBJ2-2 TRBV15 CATSRAGVIPGELFF
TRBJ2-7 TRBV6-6 CASRGAPYEQYF
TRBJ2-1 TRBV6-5 CASSPGHRGNEQFF
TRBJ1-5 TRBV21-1 CASSLNQPQHF
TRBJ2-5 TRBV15 CATSRARSGGAGETQYF
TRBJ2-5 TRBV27 CASSSGRGETQYF
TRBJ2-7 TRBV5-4 CASSLGAGGYEQYF
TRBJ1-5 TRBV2 CASSKQGLSGNQPQHF
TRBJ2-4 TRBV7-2 CASSLDGLAKNIQYF
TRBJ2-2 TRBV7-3 CASSPGQGGGELFF
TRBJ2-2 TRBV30 CAWSGERSGELFF
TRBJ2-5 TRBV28 CAAQPPGGFRETQYF
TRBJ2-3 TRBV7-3 CASSLGSSSTDTQYF
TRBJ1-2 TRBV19 CASRPGQGAIHGYTF
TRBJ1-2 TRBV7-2 CASSRGQVDGYTF
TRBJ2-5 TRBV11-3 CASSPRERETQYF
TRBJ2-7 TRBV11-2 CASSLGGKYYEQYF
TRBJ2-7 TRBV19 CASSIVDRGPYEQYF
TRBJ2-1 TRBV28 CASSFQGGRFNEQFF